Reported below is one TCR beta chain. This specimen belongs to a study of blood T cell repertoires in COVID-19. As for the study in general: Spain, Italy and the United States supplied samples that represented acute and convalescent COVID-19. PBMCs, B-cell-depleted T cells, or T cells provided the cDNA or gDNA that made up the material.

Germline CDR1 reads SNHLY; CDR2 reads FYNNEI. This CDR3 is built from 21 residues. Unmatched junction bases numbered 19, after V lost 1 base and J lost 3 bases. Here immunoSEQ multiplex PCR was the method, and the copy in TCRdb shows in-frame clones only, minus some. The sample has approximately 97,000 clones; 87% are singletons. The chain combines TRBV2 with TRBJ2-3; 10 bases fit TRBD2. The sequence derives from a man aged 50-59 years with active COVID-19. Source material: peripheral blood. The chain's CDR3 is CASSEGPHGASGGRQTDTQYF. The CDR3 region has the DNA TGTGCCAGCAGTGAAGGGCCTCACGGTGCTAGCGGGGGCCGGCAGACAGATACGCAGTATTTT.